One and the same sample provided the 30 T cell receptor beta chains below, sequenced in a study of long-term antiretroviral therapy in people with HIV. At the survey level, the v3.0 immunoSEQ assay was run. Produced via immunoSEQ multiplex PCR; TCRdb's table is partial and in-frame only. The sample carries 17,000 or so clones, around 79% recorded once. This material consisted of unsorted PBMCs, taken at the start of antiretroviral therapy. The receptors originated from a man aged 25 to 45 with HIV.

V is TRBV4-3 and J is TRBJ1-1; tentatively, D is TRBD1 (5 bases). This CDR3 region has 17 residues. CDR1 and CDR2 from the germline V gene are LGHNA and YSLEER. With 0 bases removed from V and 3 bases from J, the gap between germline ends came to 17 bases. The CDR3 DNA reads TGCGCCAGCAGCCAAGAGGGGCCTTTGACCCTCCACACTGAAGCTTTCTTT. Translation: CASSQEGPLTLHTEAFF.

The J gene is TRBJ1-1, the V gene TRBV25-1, with 9 nucleotides matching TRBD1. V gave up 4 bases and J gave up 8 bases; unmatched junction bases: 5. Germline V gives CDR1 MGHDK, CDR2 SYGVNS. CDR3 length equals 13 residues. CDR3 region: CASSGGTGLEAFF. The DNA of the CDR3 is TGTGCCAGCAGTGGCGGGACAGGGCTCGAAGCTTTCTTT. Full variable domain (outside the CDR3, taken from reference TRBV25-1 and TRBJ1-1): EADIYQTPRYLVIGTGKKITLECSQTMGHDKMYWYQQDPGMELHLIHYSYGVNSTEKGDLSSESTVSRIRTEHFPLTLESARPSHTSQYLCASSGGTGLEAFFGQGTRLTVV.

The gene calls are TRBV7-8 and TRBJ1-5, with D perhaps matching TRBD1 (5 bases). The V gene's germline CDR1 is SGHVS and CDR2 FQNEAQ. V was shortened by 5 bases and J by 1 base, with 15 bases between the two germline ends. This CDR3 has 16 amino acids. The CDR3 is CASSPSQGRSNQPQHF. Written as DNA, the CDR3 is TGTGCCAGCAGCCCCTCCCAGGGCCGAAGCAATCAGCCCCAGCATTTT. The full variable domain, rest sourced from reference TRBV7-8 and TRBJ1-5, is GAGVSQSPRYKVAKRGQDVALRCDPISGHVSLFWYQQALGQGPEFLTYFQNEAQLDKSGLPSDRFFAERPEGSVSTLKIQRTQQEDSAVYLCASSPSQGRSNQPQHFGDGTRLSIL.

This sequence joins TRBV5-4 and TRBJ2-7; 8 bases are a match to TRBD1. Germline trimming cut 1 base from V and 5 bases from J; bases unmatched to any gene: 5. Germline assignment: CDR1 SGHNT and CDR2 YYREEE (reference sequence). The CDR3 is 14 residues long. The CDR3 protein is CASSLNRGYDEQYF. The CDR3 DNA reads TGTGCCAGCAGCTTGAACAGGGGGTACGACGAGCAGTACTTC.

This clone occurred a few times. In nucleotides, the CDR3 is TGTGCCAGCAGTCTCACAGGGGCCCTTTCCTACGAGCAGTACTTC. It yields the protein CASSLTGALSYEQYF. The chain employs TRBV28 and TRBJ2-7; 7 bases align to TRBD1. Trimming cost V 5 bases and J 1 base; bases outside gene matches: 8. The CDR3 loop spans 15 amino acids. Germline V lookup: CDR1 MDHEN, CDR2 SYDVKM.

This clone was observed once. The chain carries TRBV7-9 and TRBJ2-5; D not certain. The CDR3 is made up of 12 amino acids. V lost 7 bases to trimming and J lost 4 bases, with 10 bases between them. Germline values: CDR1 SEHNR, CDR2 FQNEAQ (reference sequence). CDR3 in amino acids: CASTEARETQYF. The CDR3 region has the DNA TGTGCCAGCACCGAAGCTAGAGAGACCCAGTACTTC.

By share, this clone counts as medium-sized. The chain carries TRBV7-2 and TRBJ2-7; 11 bases are a match to TRBD1. Germline lookup yields CDR1 SGHTA and CDR2 FQGNSA. The ends lost 5 bases at V and 0 bases at J; junction bases unmatched: 9. This CDR3 has 17 residues. CDR3 region: CASSPGQGAHYSYEQYF. CDR3 bases: TGTGCCAGCAGCCCCGGACAGGGGGCTCATTACTCCTACGAGCAGTACTTC.

The chain employs TRBV18 and TRBJ2-5; the match to TRBD1 covers 10 bases. The CDR3 runs 15 residues. Losses at the gene ends were 6 bases for V and 5 bases for J; bases not matched to a gene: 9. From germline, CDR1 is KGHSH and CDR2 LQKENI. The DNA of the CDR3 is TGTGCCAGCTCTCCCGGGACAGGGGAATTGGAGACCCAGTACTTC. Protein product: CASSPGTGELETQYF.

This clone was counted once. The chain joins TRBV6-1 to TRBJ1-2; maybe TRBD1 (5 bases). Germline CDR1 and CDR2: MNHNS and SASEGT. The CDR3 sequence is 16 residues long. The germline V and J ends were trimmed by 0 bases and 3 bases, with 14 bases remaining between them. CDR3 in amino acids: CASSEAALRGDYGYTF. The CDR3 DNA reads TGTGCCAGCAGTGAAGCGGCACTGCGGGGGGACTATGGCTACACCTTC.

This chain connects TRBV6-6 to TRBJ2-1; D is ambiguous. V lost 4 bases and J lost 6, with 16 bases in between. This CDR3 contains 15 residues. In germline, CDR1 is MNHNY, CDR2 SVGAGI (reference sequence). CDR3 coding DNA: TGTGCCAGCAGTTCCAAGGGCGATTTGAGCAATGAGCAGTTCTTC. This sequence encodes CASSSKGDLSNEQFF.

The gene calls are TRBV30 and TRBJ1-5, with unresolved D. Deletions cut 4 bases from V and 1 base from J, with 8 bases between. The CDR3 is 13 amino acids. Germline lookup yields CDR1 GTSNPN and CDR2 SVGIG (reference sequence). The CDR3 loop reads CAWTPSSNQPQHF. The CDR3 coding sequence is TGTGCCTGGACCCCGAGCAGCAATCAGCCCCAGCATTTT. The whole variable domain, filled in from reference TRBV30 and TRBJ1-5, reads SQTIHQWPATLVQPVGSPLSLECTVEGTSNPNLYWYRQAAGRGLQLLFYSVGIGQISSEVPQNLSASRPQDRQFILSSKKLLLSDSGFYLCAWTPSSNQPQHFGDGTRLSIL.

This chain links TRBV7-2 with TRBJ2-7; 9 bases are a match to TRBD1. The CDR3 spans 15 residues. CDR1 is SGHTA and CDR2 is FQGNSA in the germline V gene. J was trimmed by 2 bases and V by 1 base; bases with no gene match: 3. CDR3 region: CASSLGQGGTYEQYF. In DNA form, the CDR3 reads TGTGCCAGCAGCTTAGGACAGGGGGGCACCTACGAGCAGTACTTC.

The count of this clone is one. The chain carries TRBV19 and TRBJ1-2; D gene uncertain. With 4 bases removed from V and 0 bases from J, the gap between germline ends came to 6 bases. This CDR3 region has 13 residues. Germline CDR1 reads LNHDA; CDR2 reads SQIVND (reference sequence). The CDR3 nucleotides are TGTGCCAGTAGTAGGCCAGCTAACTATGGCTACACCTTC. The encoded protein is CASSRPANYGYTF.

V is TRBV18 and J is TRBJ2-5; 8 bases agree with TRBD2. J lost 1 base, V lost 4 bases, and 2 bases had no gene match. The CDR3 consists of 14 residues. Germline V gene sequence: CDR1 KGHSH, CDR2 LQKENI. CDR3 nucleotides: TGTGCCAGCTCACTTAGCGGGACCCAAGAGACCCAGTACTTC. This encodes CASSLSGTQETQYF.

The CDR3: CASSLVGAPGAYEQYF. CDR3 nucleotide sequence: TGTGCCAGCAGCTTAGTGGGTGCCCCTGGCGCCTACGAGCAGTACTTC. This chain connects TRBV7-8 to TRBJ2-7, with no clear D. Germline assignment: CDR1 SGHVS and CDR2 FQNEAQ. The CDR3 has 16 amino acids. V was pared by 1 base and J by 2 bases, with 15 bases between.

The V call is TRBV7-2, the J call TRBJ1-5; TRBD1 matches 9 bases. Germline trimming cut 5 bases from V and 4 bases from J; bases unmatched to any gene: 3. The CDR3 sequence is 14 residues long. Germline assignment: CDR1 SGHTA and CDR2 FQGNSA. This CDR3 reads CASSPDRGNQPQHF. For the CDR3, the DNA is TGTGCCAGCAGCCCAGACAGGGGGAATCAGCCCCAGCATTTT.

The chain recombines TRBV12-2 with TRBJ2-7. TRBV12-2 is flagged as a pseudogene. The CDR3 length is 15 residues. The CDR3 here is CASRSQGTGNYEQYF. CDR3 bases: TGTGCAAGTCGCTCCCAAGGGACGGGAAACTACGAGCAGTACTTC.

The chain joins TRBV27 to TRBJ2-1; 13 bases are a match to TRBD2. V lost 5 bases, J lost 10 bases, and 11 bases stayed unmatched. The CDR3 runs 16 residues. The germline V gene has CDR1 MNHEY and CDR2 SMNVEV (reference sequence). The CDR3 nucleotides are TGTGCCAGCAGTACCGAAACTAGCGGGGGGGCCCGCGAGCAGTTCTTC. As protein: CASSTETSGGAREQFF.

This clone is categorized as medium-sized (0.01 to 0.1%). The V gene is TRBV6-1, the J gene TRBJ1-5, with a tentative D call TRBD1 (6 bases). The CDR3 has 14 amino acids. Between the trimmed V and J ends, which lost 6 bases and 6 bases, there was a span of 15 bases. In germline, CDR1 is MNHNS, CDR2 SASEGT. CDR3 sequence reads: CASRKQGSGQPQHF. DNA for the CDR3: TGTGCCAGCAGGAAACAGGGTTCGGGTCAGCCCCAGCATTTT.

This rearrangement joins TRBV5-4 to TRBJ2-7; D gene ambiguous. CDR1 and CDR2 (germline): SGHNT, YYREEE (reference sequence). This CDR3 is 14 amino acids long. The V end lost 2 bases, the J end lost 2 bases, and 11 bases lay between the germline ends. In DNA form, the CDR3 reads TGTGCCAGCAGCTTTGGAAGTCCACCCTACGAGCAGTACTTC. Residues: CASSFGSPPYEQYF.

This clone was observed a single time. This rearrangement joins TRBV5-4 to TRBJ1-2; D is undetermined. Germline V CDR1 and CDR2: SGHNT, YYREEE (reference sequence). This CDR3 is 14 amino acids long. Trimming cost V 1 base and J 2 bases, with 9 bases left between them. CDR3 residues: CASSLKQNNYGYTF. The CDR3 region has the DNA TGTGCCAGCAGCTTGAAACAGAACAACTATGGCTACACCTTC.

The chain carries TRBV5-4 and TRBJ2-7; 9 bases fit TRBD1. The CDR3 covers 14 residues. V lost 2 bases, J lost 7 bases, and 7 bases stayed unmatched. Germline V CDR1 and CDR2: SGHNT, YYREEE (reference sequence). CDR3: CASSLGDRAGEQYF. CDR3 DNA: TGTGCCAGCAGCTTAGGGGACAGGGCGGGTGAGCAGTACTTC.

The chain employs TRBV6-4 and TRBJ2-2, with unresolved D. Deletions cut 6 bases from V and 5 bases from J, with 13 bases between. Looked up from germline, CDR1 is MRHNA and CDR2 is SNTAGT. The length of the CDR3 is 14 residues. CDR3 DNA sequence: TGTGCCAGCAGCCCAAGAGTGGAGACCGGGGAGCTGTTTTTT. It is translated as CASSPRVETGELFF.

The chain couples TRBV5-1 to TRBJ1-5; D possibly corresponds to TRBD1 (5 bases). V lost 4 bases and J 4 bases, leaving 9 bases between the germline ends. CDR1 is SGHRS and CDR2 is YFSETQ in the germline V gene. This CDR3 contains 13 residues. The CDR3 loop is CASSQGVNQPQHF. In DNA, the CDR3 is TGCGCCAGCAGCCAAGGGGTTAATCAGCCCCAGCATTTT.

This sequence joins TRBV7-2 and TRBJ2-7; 13 bases agree with TRBD2. The germline V gene encodes CDR1 SGHTA and CDR2 FQGNSA. This CDR3 region has 16 residues. Trimming removed 3 bases from V and 0 bases from J; junction bases left unmatched: 2. CDR3 DNA: TGTGCCAGCAGCTTCCGACTAGCGGGGGGCTCCTACGAGCAGTACTTC. Protein sequence: CASSFRLAGGSYEQYF.

The chain recombines TRBV5-8 with TRBJ2-4; D may match TRBD1 or TRBD2 (5 bases each). V was clipped by 0 bases and J by 7 bases, with 17 bases between them. Germline CDR1 is SGHTS and CDR2 is YDEGEE. This CDR3 contains 16 residues. CDR3 sequence: CASSLAWDGERNIQYF. CDR3 coding DNA: TGTGCCAGCAGCTTGGCTTGGGACGGTGAACGGAACATTCAGTACTTC.

The chain uses TRBV4-3 and TRBJ2-7, with 7 positions matching TRBD2. V dropped 0 bases and J dropped 2; count of bases not matched to a gene: 10. The germline gives CDR1 LGHNA, CDR2 YSLEER. The CDR3 loop spans 17 amino acids. CDR3 in amino acids: CASSQDHPLAGAYEQYF. DNA for the CDR3: TGCGCCAGCAGCCAAGATCACCCACTTGCGGGAGCCTACGAGCAGTACTTC.

The rearrangement joins TRBV10-3 to TRBJ2-7, with 8 bases fitting TRBD1. Germline V gene sequence: CDR1 ENHRY, CDR2 SYGVKD. This CDR3 comprises 19 residues. The trim removed 3 bases at V and 2 bases at J, leaving 18 bases unmatched. CDR3 coding DNA: TGTGCCATCAGTGAACTTACATCGACGAAGGTACAGGGGGCCTACGAGCAGTACTTC. As protein: CAISELTSTKVQGAYEQYF.

This sequence joins TRBV28 and TRBJ2-2; D is uncertain. The CDR3 is 16 amino acids. The V gene's germline CDR1 is MDHEN and CDR2 SYDVKM. Trimming took off 8 bases at V and 0 bases at J, with 16 bases between the two ends. CDR3 sequence (DNA): TGTGCCAGCGGAGCGTTGGGCAGCACGAACACCGGGGAGCTGTTTTTT. Translating gives CASGALGSTNTGELFF.

This clone was observed a single time. The chain joins TRBV18 to TRBJ1-2, with a tentative D call TRBD1 (5 bases). The V gene's germline CDR1 is KGHSH and CDR2 LQKENI. Trimming left V 5 bases short and J 2 bases short, with 9 bases between. CDR3 size: 13 residues. The CDR3 region is CASSWGENYGYTF. In DNA form, the CDR3 reads TGTGCCAGCTCATGGGGGGAGAACTATGGCTACACCTTC.